The 24 T cell receptor beta chains reported below all come from one sample, sequenced in a study of cytotoxic CD8 clonotypes in ibrutinib-treated CLL. Libraries were prepared by immunoSEQ multiplex PCR; TCRdb keeps only in-frame clonotypes and omits some of them. The sample contains roughly 250,000 clones, roughly 70% of which appear only once. The source material was PBMCs, sampled after 24 months of ibrutinib treatment. Every receptor here comes from a human donor with chronic lymphocytic leukemia.

The sample holds a few counts of this clone. V usage is TRBV10-3 and J usage is TRBJ2-1; D gene ambiguous. This CDR3 comprises 13 residues. V lost 4 bases, J lost 3 bases, and 7 bases lay in between. Per the germline V gene, CDR1 is ENHRY and CDR2 is SYGVKD. The chain's CDR3 is CAISVSGYNEQFF. CDR3 nucleotide sequence: TGTGCCATCAGTGTCTCGGGCTACAATGAGCAGTTCTTC.

The chain recombines TRBV5-6 with TRBJ2-3; D unclear. This CDR3 contains 15 residues. V was trimmed by 0 bases and J by 3 bases, leaving 11 bases between them. CDR1 and CDR2 from the germline V gene are SGHDT and YYEEEE. CDR3 bases: TGTGCCAGCAGCTTGGATATAGGTTTAACAGATACGCAGTATTTT. Translated, it gives CASSLDIGLTDTQYF.

This chain joins TRBV7-2 and TRBJ2-7; 8 nucleotides match TRBD2. CDR1 is SGHTA and CDR2 is FQGNSA in the germline V gene. With 5 bases clipped from V and 3 bases from J, the junction kept 12 bases outside the gene matches. This CDR3 comprises 16 residues. The CDR3 sequence is CASSGGRRGTSYEQYF. The CDR3 DNA sequence: TGTGCCAGCAGCGGAGGACGGAGAGGGACTAGCTACGAGCAGTACTTC.

V is TRBV11-2 and J is TRBJ2-6; D is ambiguous. The CDR3 is 14 residues long. Germline CDR1 reads SGHAT; CDR2 reads FQNNGV. Trimming cost V 1 base and J 4 bases, with 5 bases left between them. In nucleotides, the CDR3 is TGTGCCAGCAGCTTAGTCTCCGGGGCCAACGTCCTGACTTTC. Translated: CASSLVSGANVLTF.

The CDR3 protein is CAISVGGASGNTDTQYF. The CDR3 DNA is TGTGCCATCAGTGTCGGTGGGGCTAGCGGGAATACAGATACGCAGTATTTT. The rearrangement joins TRBV10-3 to TRBJ2-3; 9 nucleotides line up with TRBD2. With 4 bases clipped from V and 3 bases from J, the junction kept 11 bases outside the gene matches. The CDR3 sequence is 17 residues long. Germline CDR1 and CDR2: ENHRY and SYGVKD.

This clone appeared a few times. A read error is likely, as this CDR3 ends without the conserved phenylalanine or tryptophan. No DNA is shown, since the ends of the CDR3 on it are uncertain; the CDR3 is the one TCRdb lists. V usage is TRBV14 and J usage is TRBJ1-2; the DNA was not compared with TRBD1, the D call given in the table. The CDR3 sequence runs 8 residues, both termini included. Looked up from germline, CDR1 is SGHDN and CDR2 is FVKESK. CDR3 protein: CASSHRWV.

The J gene is TRBJ2-7, the V gene TRBV5-1; 7 bases map to TRBD2. Germline V lookup: CDR1 SGHRS, CDR2 YFSETQ. Trimming took 3 bases from V and 5 from J; bases not matched to a gene: 11. The CDR3 consists of 15 residues. The CDR3 DNA is TGCGCCAGCAGCTACGGCGGGAGTCGCAACCACGAGCAGTACTTC. Translated, it gives CASSYGGSRNHEQYF.

V usage is TRBV7-6 and J usage is TRBJ2-7; D possibly matches TRBD1 or TRBD2 (5 bases each). V was shortened by 3 bases and J by 6 bases, with 9 bases between the two germline ends. The CDR3 is 12 amino acids. Germline values: CDR1 SGHVS, CDR2 FNYEAQ. The CDR3, as DNA: TGTGCCAGCAGCTTCATTGGGGGCGAGCAGTACTTC. Protein sequence: CASSFIGGEQYF.

This clone was found a few times. V and J are TRBV11-2 and TRBJ2-7, with 7 bases aligning to TRBD2. V shed 5 bases, J shed 1 base, and the junction held 8 bases outside the gene matches. The CDR3 runs 15 residues. Germline assignment: CDR1 SGHAT and CDR2 FQNNGV. Here the CDR3 reads CASSPSSSGSYEQYF. CDR3 nucleotides: TGTGCCAGCAGCCCCTCCTCTAGCGGTTCCTACGAGCAGTACTTC.

Points on this clone: One end of the junction is discordant with germline, which a read error may explain. The J gene is TRBJ2-1, the V gene TRBV5-3; D unclear. TRBV5-3 carries the ORF label, with uncertain function. The CDR3 consists of 14 residues. CDR3 residues: CASSLDGSYNEQFF. CDR3 sequence (DNA): TGTGCCAGCAGCTTGGATGGAAGTTACAATGAGCAGTTCTTC.

V and J are TRBV29-1 and TRBJ2-2; D unclear. Germline V lookup: CDR1 SQVTM, CDR2 ANQGSEA. V was cut by 6 bases and J by 0 bases, with 14 bases left in between. CDR3 length: 15 residues. For the CDR3, the DNA is TGCAGCGTCGTCCCTACCCTTTCGAACACCGGGGAGCTGTTTTTT. Protein sequence: CSVVPTLSNTGELFF.

In this sample, this clone turned up once. The chain has TRBV2 and TRBJ2-2; unclear D gene. This CDR3 comprises 16 residues. CDR1 is SNHLY, CDR2 FYNNEI, per germline. V was trimmed by 0 bases and J by 0 bases, leaving 8 bases between them. CDR3 sequence reads: CASSEAQVANTGELFF. The CDR3 DNA reads TGTGCCAGCAGTGAAGCGCAAGTCGCGAACACCGGGGAGCTGTTTTTT. Looking up the rest from reference TRBV2 and TRBJ2-2 gives the full variable domain: EPEVTQTPSHQVTQMGQEVILRCVPISNHLYFYWYRQILGQKVEFLVSFYNNEISEKSEIFDDQFSVERPDGSNFTLKIRSTKLEDSAMYFCASSEAQVANTGELFFGEGSRLTVL.

The chain joins TRBV6-5 to TRBJ2-2; 7 nucleotides agree with TRBD2. Looked up from germline, CDR1 is MNHEY and CDR2 is SVGAGI. The CDR3 loop spans 15 amino acids. V lost 2 bases, J lost 6 bases, and 6 bases stayed unmatched. The CDR3 DNA reads as TGTGCCAGCAGTTACCGGGCTAGCGGTTCCGGGGAGCTGTTTTTT. Its translation: CASSYRASGSGELFF.

A single count supports this clone. This chain joins TRBV9 and TRBJ2-5; D is possibly TRBD2 (5 bases). The CDR3 is 14 amino acids. With 7 bases removed from V and 1 base from J, the gap between germline ends came to 14 bases. Looked up from germline, CDR1 is SGDLS and CDR2 is YYNGEE. The CDR3 sequence: CASGPGVLQETQYF. In nucleotides, the CDR3 is TGTGCCAGCGGTCCCGGGGTTCTCCAAGAGACCCAGTACTTC.

CDR3 sequence: CASSPPGRREQYF. CDR3 DNA sequence: TGCGCCAGCAGTCCTCCGGGCCGGCGGGAGCAGTACTTC. The V gene is TRBV1, the J gene TRBJ2-7. TRBV1 is designated a pseudogene. The CDR3 runs to 13 residues.

The chain links TRBV6-5 to TRBJ2-7; 9 bases align to TRBD1. Trimming removed 4 bases from V and 5 bases from J; junction bases left unmatched: 9. Germline values: CDR1 MNHEY, CDR2 SVGAGI. This CDR3 is 15 amino acids long. CDR3 amino acids: CASSWGQGVMNEQYF. CDR3 coding DNA: TGTGCCAGCAGTTGGGGACAGGGAGTGATGAACGAGCAGTACTTC.

This chain joins TRBV30 and TRBJ2-5, with no clear D. From germline, CDR1 is GTSNPN and CDR2 SVGIG (reference sequence). The CDR3 contains 15 residues. Trimming removed 2 bases from V and 2 bases from J, with 15 bases in between. CDR3 protein: CAWSRDSVRQETQYF. In DNA form, the CDR3 reads TGTGCCTGGAGTCGAGACTCAGTACGGCAAGAGACCCAGTACTTC.

This clone appeared a single time. The V and J genes are TRBV7-2 and TRBJ2-1, with a weak D call TRBD2 (6 bases). V lost 1 base and J lost 1, with 11 bases in between. CDR1 is SGHTA, CDR2 FQGNSA, per germline. This CDR3 is built from 16 residues. The CDR3 DNA follows: TGTGCCAGCAGCTTAGACGCGGGGTTTTCCTACAATGAGCAGTTCTTC. The encoded protein is CASSLDAGFSYNEQFF. The full variable domain, rest sourced from reference TRBV7-2 and TRBJ2-1, is GAGVSQSPSNKVTEKGKDVELRCDPISGHTALYWYRQSLGQGLEFLIYFQGNSAPDKSGLPSDRFSAERTGGSVSTLTIQRTQQEDSAVYLCASSLDAGFSYNEQFFGPGTRLTVL.

This clone has a single count. This chain joins TRBV2 and TRBJ2-7, with 9 positions matching TRBD1. Germline CDR1 is SNHLY and CDR2 is FYNNEI. Trimming at V came to 2 bases and at J to 2 bases, leaving 4 bases not matched to a gene. The CDR3 consists of 15 residues. The CDR3 region has the DNA TGTGCCAGCAGTGAACAGGGACAGGGAGCCTACGAGCAGTACTTC. Translated, it gives CASSEQGQGAYEQYF.

The J gene is TRBJ2-1, the V gene TRBV6-5; 10 nucleotides match TRBD1. J was trimmed by 3 bases and V by 4 bases; bases with no gene match: 6. In germline, CDR1 is MNHEY, CDR2 SVGAGI. The length of the CDR3 is 16 residues. CDR3 loop: CASSSPGTGDYNEQFF. CDR3 nucleotide sequence: TGTGCCAGCAGTTCCCCCGGGACAGGGGACTACAATGAGCAGTTCTTC.

This clone was counted between two and nine times. V usage is TRBV4-2 and J usage is TRBJ2-1; D perhaps matches TRBD1 (6 bases). Germline assignment: CDR1 LGHNA and CDR2 YNFKEQ. This CDR3 has 14 residues. Trimming stripped 6 bases from V and 1 base from J, with 10 bases between. As DNA, the CDR3 is TGTGCCAGCAGACCCGGGACATCCTACAATGAGCAGTTCTTC. Residues: CASRPGTSYNEQFF.

The V call is TRBV6-5, the J call TRBJ1-2; D unresolved. With 10 bases removed from V and 0 bases from J, the gap between germline ends came to 12 bases. The CDR3 runs to 13 residues. Germline loops: CDR1 MNHEY, CDR2 SVGAGI. In DNA, the CDR3 is TGTGCCAACTCGACTGTGGCTAACTATGGCTACACCTTC. It yields the protein CANSTVANYGYTF.

The rearrangement joins TRBV4-1 to TRBJ1-5; D is perhaps TRBD1 (5 bases). Trimming pared 0 bases from V and 5 bases from J, leaving 14 bases between. From germline, CDR1 is MGHRA and CDR2 YSYEKL. The CDR3 runs to 16 residues. The CDR3 nucleotides read TGCGCCAGCAGCCAAGATGGTGACGAGGGGTATCAGCCCCAGCATTTT. Protein: CASSQDGDEGYQPQHF.

This clone was observed once. The chain has TRBV28 and TRBJ1-1, with D uncertain. V gave up 2 bases and J gave up 7 bases, with 5 bases separating them. The germline CDR1 and CDR2 sequences are MDHEN and SYDVKM. The CDR3 length is 11 residues. The CDR3 protein is CASSLPDEAFF. CDR3 coding DNA: TGTGCCAGCAGTTTACCGGATGAAGCTTTCTTT.